The 28 T cell receptor beta chains below all came from one sample that was sequenced in a study of blood T cell repertoires in COVID-19. Assay used: immunoSEQ multiplex PCR; TCRdb lists only in-frame clones, some missing. The sample has around 25,000 clones, around 83% seen once. Sequenced material: peripheral blood. All receptors come from a man aged 65 to 85 with acute or convalescent COVID-19.

This rearrangement joins TRBV14 to TRBJ1-1; TRBD1 matches at 7 bases. V trimming: 6 bases; J trimming: 1 base; junction bases outside the gene matches: 5. The CDR3 has 14 amino acids. CDR1 is SGHDN and CDR2 is FVKESK in the germline V gene. The CDR3 protein is CASSRRQGNTEAFF. The DNA of the CDR3 is TGTGCCAGCAGTCGCCGACAGGGGAACACTGAAGCTTTCTTT.

The gene calls are TRBV27 and TRBJ2-1; 14 bases are a match to TRBD2. Germline V gene lookup returns CDR1 MNHEY and CDR2 SMNVEV (reference sequence). This CDR3 comprises 17 residues. The V gene end was trimmed by 3 bases and the J gene end by 4 bases; junction bases not matched to a gene: 5. CDR3 nucleotide sequence: TGTGCCAGCAGTTTCGGGACTAGCGGGAGTAATTACAATGAGCAGTTCTTC. It specifies CASSFGTSGSNYNEQFF.

The J gene is TRBJ1-5, the V gene TRBV7-6; 7 bases align to TRBD1. This CDR3 spans 16 amino acids. The V segment lost 5 bases and the J segment 6 bases; nucleotides outside the gene matches: 13. CDR1 SGHVS and CDR2 FNYEAQ come from the germline V gene. CDR3 bases: TGTGCCAGCAGCCGGGGGGGCAGGGGGTCAGGTCAGCCCCAGCATTTT. Translation: CASSRGGRGSGQPQHF.

The rearrangement joins TRBV9 to TRBJ2-5, with D possibly being TRBD2 (6 bases). This CDR3 contains 14 residues. Trimming shortened V by 2 bases and J by 2 bases, and 10 bases separated the two germline ends. The germline V gene has CDR1 SGDLS and CDR2 YYNGEE. CDR3 region: CASSVSGLQETQYF. CDR3 DNA: TGTGCCAGCAGCGTCAGCGGGCTACAAGAGACCCAGTACTTC.

This clone was observed a handful of times. V is TRBV18 and J is TRBJ1-5, with a tentative D call TRBD1 (6 bases). V shed 3 bases and J shed 7 bases, with 16 bases lying between them. Germline CDR1 and CDR2: KGHSH and LQKENI. The CDR3 has 15 residues. CDR3 DNA sequence: TGTGCCAGCTCACCGGAACAGGGATCGGGACAGCCCCAGCATTTT. Its translation: CASSPEQGSGQPQHF. The full variable domain, rest sourced from reference TRBV18 and TRBJ1-5, is NAGVMQNPRHLVRRRGQEARLRCSPMKGHSHVYWYRQLPEEGLKFMVYLQKENIIDESGMPKERFSAEFPKEGPSILRIQQVVRGDSAAYFCASSPEQGSGQPQHFGDGTRLSIL.

This clone was detected once. This chain connects TRBV29-1 to TRBJ1-2; 12 bases map to TRBD1. Germline assignment: CDR1 SQVTM and CDR2 ANQGSEA. J gave up 2 bases and V 6 bases, and 7 bases lay outside the gene matches. The CDR3 is made up of 15 amino acids. CDR3 nucleotide sequence: TGCAGCGTCCCGCATGGGACAGGGGGCAACTATGGCTACACCTTC. Translating gives CSVPHGTGGNYGYTF.

The table lists this clone with a count of one. The chain has TRBV12-5 and TRBJ2-1, with a tentative D call TRBD2 (6 bases). Germline loops: CDR1 LGHNT, CDR2 FRNRAP. CDR3 length: 16 residues. V was shortened by 1 base and J by 3 bases, with 13 bases between the two germline ends. The CDR3 loop reads CASGLDSQAGYNEQFF. The CDR3 DNA sequence: TGTGCTAGTGGTTTGGACTCTCAAGCGGGCTACAATGAGCAGTTCTTC.

In this sample, this clone turned up once. The rearrangement joins TRBV12-3 or TRBV12-4 to TRBJ2-7; possibly TRBD2 for D (6 bases). Trimming left V 1 base short and J 9 bases short, with 10 bases between. CDR3 size: 12 residues. In DNA, the CDR3 is TGTGCCAGCAGTTTAGGTGAGGGAGGGCAGTACTTC. It codes for CASSLGEGGQYF.

The chain employs TRBV7-8 and TRBJ1-5; maybe TRBD1 (5 bases). The CDR3 is made up of 15 amino acids. The V gene lost 3 bases and the J gene lost 0 bases, with 9 bases spanning the gap. Germline CDR1 reads SGHVS; CDR2 reads FQNEAQ. In DNA, the CDR3 is TGTGCCAGCAGCTTGGTAGGGGATAGCAATCAGCCCCAGCATTTT. Translation: CASSLVGDSNQPQHF.

The chain is built from TRBV10-2 and TRBJ2-2, with D possibly being TRBD2 (6 bases). The CDR3 length is 15 residues. Deletions cut 5 bases from V and 5 bases from J, with 15 bases between. The germline gives CDR1 WSHSY, CDR2 SAAADI. The CDR3: CASSPTIRGTGELFF. CDR3 coding DNA: TGCGCCAGCAGTCCCACAATACGGGGGACCGGGGAGCTGTTTTTT.

This sequence joins TRBV5-6 and TRBJ1-1, with unresolved D. Trimming took off 2 bases at V and 0 bases at J, with 5 bases between the two ends. The CDR3 is 13 amino acids. The germline CDR1 and CDR2 sequences are SGHDT and YYEEEE. CDR3 in amino acids: CASSFYLNTEAFF. CDR3 sequence (DNA): TGTGCCAGCAGCTTTTATCTGAACACTGAAGCTTTCTTT.

This clone appeared a few times. The chain links TRBV9 to TRBJ1-2; 7 nucleotides agree with TRBD1. From germline, CDR1 is SGDLS and CDR2 YYNGEE. Trimming took 4 bases from V and 5 from J; bases not matched to a gene: 8. The CDR3 is 14 amino acids. The CDR3 is CASSPRDSSYGYTF. The CDR3 DNA reads as TGTGCCAGCAGCCCCCGGGACAGCTCGTATGGCTACACCTTC.

This clone turned up a few times. The rearrangement links TRBV12-5 to TRBJ1-1; 9 bases are a match to TRBD1. The CDR3 is made up of 15 amino acids. The V and J ends lost 4 bases and 6 bases, in that order; junction bases with no gene match: 9. Looked up from germline, CDR1 is LGHNT and CDR2 is FRNRAP. CDR3: CASGSDWGQGSEAFF. The DNA of the CDR3 is TGTGCTAGTGGTTCGGACTGGGGACAGGGCTCTGAAGCTTTCTTT.

The V gene is TRBV12-5, the J gene TRBJ2-5, with D possibly matching TRBD1 (6 bases). This CDR3 spans 13 amino acids. Germline CDR1 reads LGHNT; CDR2 reads FRNRAP. Trimming took 4 bases from V and 3 from J, leaving 9 bases between them. In nucleotides, the CDR3 is TGTGCTAGTGGTTCGAGGACAGAAGAGACCCAGTACTTC. As protein: CASGSRTEETQYF.

The DNA of the CDR3 is TGTGCCAGCAGCCTCCTGAAGGCGGAAACTGAAGCTTTCTTT. It translates to CASSLLKAETEAFF. V gene TRBV14 combines with J gene TRBJ1-1; D is unresolved. Looked up from germline, CDR1 is SGHDN and CDR2 is FVKESK. CDR3 length: 14 residues. Trimming removed 4 bases at V and 5 bases at J, with 14 bases between.

The count of this clone is one. The chain combines TRBV19 with TRBJ1-2, with 8 positions matching TRBD1. The V gene's germline CDR1 is LNHDA and CDR2 SQIVND (reference sequence). CDR3 size: 15 residues. J was trimmed by 8 bases and V by 4 bases; bases with no gene match: 12. The CDR3 loop is CASSTRDRTTGGYTF. CDR3 sequence (DNA): TGTGCCAGTAGTACACGGGACAGGACGACGGGGGGCTACACCTTC. The whole variable domain, filled in from reference TRBV19 and TRBJ1-2, reads DGGITQSPKYLFRKEGQNVTLSCEQNLNHDAMYWYRQDPGQGLRLIYYSQIVNDFQKGDIAEGYSVSREKKESFPLTVTSAQKNPTAFYLCASSTRDRTTGGYTFGSGTRLTVV.

The chain employs TRBV7-2 and TRBJ1-3; 8 nucleotides agree with TRBD1. Germline values: CDR1 SGHTA, CDR2 FQGNSA. V trimming: 5 bases; J trimming: 8 bases; junction bases outside the gene matches: 5. CDR3 size: 13 residues. Here the CDR3 DNA reads TGTGCCAGCAGCACTGGACAGGGTTACACCATATATTTT. This translates into CASSTGQGYTIYF.

This chain uses TRBV29-1 with TRBJ2-3; D unresolved. The germline V gene has CDR1 SQVTM and CDR2 ANQGSEA. CDR3 length equals 14 residues. Trimming removed 0 bases from V and 1 base from J, with 8 bases in between. CDR3 coding DNA: TGCAGCGTTGAAGACGTTGCGGGCACAGATACGCAGTATTTT. Protein: CSVEDVAGTDTQYF.

The chain links TRBV25-1 to TRBJ1-2; TRBD1 agrees at 11 bases. The germline gives CDR1 MGHDK, CDR2 SYGVNS. CDR3 size: 13 residues. V shed 7 bases, J shed 7 bases, and the junction held 5 bases outside the gene matches. The DNA for the CDR3 is TGTGCCAGCACCGGACAGGGGGCCCTTGGCTACACCTTC. Translated, it gives CASTGQGALGYTF.

The V gene is TRBV10-3, the J gene TRBJ1-2; D gene uncertain. Germline V CDR1 and CDR2: ENHRY, SYGVKD. The CDR3 length is 11 residues. The germline V and J ends were trimmed by 2 bases and 8 bases, with 6 bases remaining between them. The CDR3 sequence is CAISERGGYTF. As DNA, the CDR3 is TGTGCCATCAGTGAGCGGGGAGGCTACACCTTC.

This chain connects TRBV24-1 to TRBJ2-2; weak D call: TRBD1 (6 bases). CDR1 and CDR2 (germline): KGHDR, SFDVKD. The CDR3 runs 15 residues. V lost 4 bases to trimming and J lost 1 base, with 9 bases between them. In nucleotides, the CDR3 is TGTGCCACCAGTGACGCGACAGGGAACACCGGGGAGCTGTTTTTT. It encodes CATSDATGNTGELFF.

V usage is TRBV7-8 and J usage is TRBJ2-1, with D possibly being TRBD2 (6 bases). CDR1 is SGHVS, CDR2 FQNEAQ, per germline. The CDR3 has 14 residues. V was cut by 6 bases and J by 5 bases, with 14 bases left in between. The CDR3 DNA reads TGTGCCAGCAGTTGGGGAGGATTACACAATGAGCAGTTCTTC. It translates to CASSWGGLHNEQFF.

The chain has TRBV30 and TRBJ2-1; D may be TRBD1 (6 bases). V lost 2 bases to trimming and J lost 4 bases, with 18 bases between them. This CDR3 comprises 16 residues. CDR1 is GTSNPN, CDR2 SVGIG, per germline (reference sequence). CDR3 loop: CAWSSRQVSIYNEQFF. In DNA, the CDR3 is TGTGCCTGGAGTTCTAGACAGGTTTCGATATACAATGAGCAGTTCTTC.

This clone has just a few counts. V usage is TRBV5-1 and J usage is TRBJ1-3; D remains unclear. Per the germline V gene, CDR1 is SGHRS and CDR2 is YFSETQ. V gave up 0 bases and J gave up 0 bases, with 7 bases separating them. The CDR3 is 15 residues long. CDR3 nucleotide sequence: TGCGCCAGCAGCTTGGTCCCAGACTCTGGAAACACCATATATTTT. Translated: CASSLVPDSGNTIYF.

The chain couples TRBV29-1 to TRBJ1-1, with D unclear. The CDR3 loop spans 11 amino acids. V gave up 8 bases and J gave up 1 base, with 8 bases separating them. CDR1 and CDR2 from the germline V gene are SQVTM and ANQGSEA. The CDR3 region has the DNA TGCAGCTCGTCCTGGAACACTGAAGCTTTCTTT. Encoded protein: CSSSWNTEAFF.

J is TRBJ2-1 and V is TRBV7-9, with a tentative D call TRBD1 (5 bases). V was cut by 1 base and J by 4 bases, with 14 bases left in between. Germline CDR1 is SEHNR and CDR2 is FQNEAQ (reference sequence). This CDR3 is built from 16 residues. This chain's CDR3 is CASSLGARAVYNEQFF. For the CDR3, the DNA is TGTGCCAGCAGCTTAGGGGCCAGGGCGGTGTACAATGAGCAGTTCTTC.

This clone has more than one count but fewer than ten. The chain combines TRBV19 with TRBJ1-3; D unresolved. The CDR3 contains 15 residues. V was shortened by 11 bases and J by 0 bases, with 17 bases between the two germline ends. CDR1 is LNHDA, CDR2 SQIVND, per germline (reference sequence). CDR3 in amino acids: CAGMTRGGSGNTIYF. In DNA, the CDR3 is TGTGCCGGCATGACGCGGGGAGGCTCTGGAAACACCATATATTTT. Complete variable domain (other parts from reference TRBV19 and TRBJ1-3): DGGITQSPKYLFRKEGQNVTLSCEQNLNHDAMYWYRQDPGQGLRLIYYSQIVNDFQKGDIAEGYSVSREKKESFPLTVTSAQKNPTAFYLCAGMTRGGSGNTIYFGEGSWLTVV.

This clone has a handful of counts. The chain is built from TRBV30 and TRBJ1-2; TRBD1 is a possible D gene (5 bases). There are 13 residues in the CDR3. V shed 2 bases and J shed 7 bases, with 14 bases lying between them. CDR1 and CDR2 (germline): GTSNPN, SVGIG (reference sequence). For the CDR3, the DNA is TGTGCCTGGAGTTACGTGGGAAGGGGTGGCTACACCTTC. Translation gives CAWSYVGRGGYTF.